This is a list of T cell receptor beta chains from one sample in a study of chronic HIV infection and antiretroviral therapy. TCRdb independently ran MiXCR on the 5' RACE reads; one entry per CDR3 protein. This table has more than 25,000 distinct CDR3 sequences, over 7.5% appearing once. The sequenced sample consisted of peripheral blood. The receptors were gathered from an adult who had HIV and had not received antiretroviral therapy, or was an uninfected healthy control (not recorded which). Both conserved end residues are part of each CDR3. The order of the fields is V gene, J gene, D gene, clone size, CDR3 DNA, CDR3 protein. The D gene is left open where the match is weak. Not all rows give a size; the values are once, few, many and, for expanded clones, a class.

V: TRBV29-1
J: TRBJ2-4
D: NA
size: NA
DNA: TGCAGCGTTAAAAGGGGCAGGGGAGGAAACATTCAGTACTTC
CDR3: CSVKRGRGGNIQYF

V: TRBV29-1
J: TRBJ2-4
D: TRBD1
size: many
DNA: TGCAGCGTTGATGCAGGCACAGGGGAAGACATTCAGTACTTC
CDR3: CSVDAGTGEDIQYF

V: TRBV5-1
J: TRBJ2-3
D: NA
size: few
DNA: TGCGCCAGCAGCCTCACAGGGATCTACACAGATACGCAGTATTTT
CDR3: CASSLTGIYTDTQYF

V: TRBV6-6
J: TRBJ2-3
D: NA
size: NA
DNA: TGTGCCAGCATGGCAGGCGGCACAGATACGCAGTATTTT
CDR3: CASMAGGTDTQYF

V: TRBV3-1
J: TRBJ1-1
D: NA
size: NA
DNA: TGTGCCAGCAGCCAATCCCACAGGGTCACTGAAGCTTTCTTT
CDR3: CASSQSHRVTEAFF

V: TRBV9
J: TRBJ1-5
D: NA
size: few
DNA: TGTGCCAGCAGCGTAGTACAGGGTAATCAGCCCCAGCATTTT
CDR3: CASSVVQGNQPQHF

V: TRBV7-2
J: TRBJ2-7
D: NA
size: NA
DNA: TGTGCCAGCAGCTTCTATACAGGATACGAGCAGTACTTC
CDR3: CASSFYTGYEQYF

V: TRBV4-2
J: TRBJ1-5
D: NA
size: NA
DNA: TGTGCCAGCAGCCAAGATGGATCCCAGCCCCAGCATTTT
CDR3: CASSQDGSQPQHF

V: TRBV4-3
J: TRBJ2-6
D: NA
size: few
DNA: TGCGCCAGCAGCCGCGGCCCCTCTGGGGCCAACGTCCTGACTTTC
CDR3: CASSRGPSGANVLTF

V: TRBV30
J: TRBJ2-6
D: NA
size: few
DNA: TGTGCCTGGGACCCCGGGGCCAACGTCCTGACTTTC
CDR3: CAWDPGANVLTF

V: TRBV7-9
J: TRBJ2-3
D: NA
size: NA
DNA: TGTGCCGGTGGTGGAATCGTCCTTGAGGGGACAGATACGCAGTATTTT
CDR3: CAGGGIVLEGTDTQYF

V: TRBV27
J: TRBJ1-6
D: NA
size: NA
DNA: TGTGCCAGCAGCAGGGTACAATTCTATAATTCACCCCTCCACTTT
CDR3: CASSRVQFYNSPLHF

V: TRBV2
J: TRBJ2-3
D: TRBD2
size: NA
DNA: TGTGCCAGCAGTGGGGGGACTAGCGGAGCCCCCTTTCTTAGCACAGATACGCAGTATTTT
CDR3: CASSGGTSGAPFLSTDTQYF

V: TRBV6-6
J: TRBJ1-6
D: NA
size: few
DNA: TGTGCCAGCAGTTACTGGGAGGGGCTGGGTTCCTATAATTCACCCCTCCACTTT
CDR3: CASSYWEGLGSYNSPLHF

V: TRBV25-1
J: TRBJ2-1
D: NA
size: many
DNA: TGTGCCAGCAGTGAATGGACGCAAAGCTCCTACAATGAGCAGTTCTTC
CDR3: CASSEWTQSSYNEQFF

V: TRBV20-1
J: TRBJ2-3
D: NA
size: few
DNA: TGCAGTGCTAGAGAACGTACGAGTAGCGTCAGCACAGATACGCAGTATTTT
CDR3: CSARERTSSVSTDTQYF

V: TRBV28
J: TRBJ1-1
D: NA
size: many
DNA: TGTGCCAGCAGTCGTGCTAACACTGAAGCTTTCTTT
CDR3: CASSRANTEAFF

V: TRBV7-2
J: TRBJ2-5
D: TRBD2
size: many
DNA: TGTGCCAGCAGCTTAGGTATCGGGCGGGGGCAAGAGACCCAGTACTTC
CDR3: CASSLGIGRGQETQYF

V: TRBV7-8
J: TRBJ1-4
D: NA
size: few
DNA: TGTGCCAGCAGCTTCGGACGGGGGAATGAAAAACTGTTTTTT
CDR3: CASSFGRGNEKLFF

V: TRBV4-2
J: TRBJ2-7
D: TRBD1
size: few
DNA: TGTGCCAGCAGCCAAGGCAGACAGGGCTTAGCCTACGAGCAGTACTTC
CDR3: CASSQGRQGLAYEQYF

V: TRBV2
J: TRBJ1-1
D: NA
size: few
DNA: TGTGCCAGCAGTGGCAGGGAGGGCCTACGGACTGAAGCTTTCTTT
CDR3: CASSGREGLRTEAFF

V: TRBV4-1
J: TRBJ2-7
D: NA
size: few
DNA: TGCGCCAGCAGCCAAGGTCTAGCTGGGGAGCAGTACTTC
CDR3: CASSQGLAGEQYF

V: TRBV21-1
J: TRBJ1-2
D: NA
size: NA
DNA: TGTGCCAGCAGCAACCCCTATGGAGGGGAGCATGGCTACACCTTC
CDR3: CASSNPYGGEHGYTF

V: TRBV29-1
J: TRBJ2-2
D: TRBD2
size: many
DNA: TGCAGCGCTACTCGACTAGCGGGAGTATCCGGGGAGCTGTTTTTT
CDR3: CSATRLAGVSGELFF

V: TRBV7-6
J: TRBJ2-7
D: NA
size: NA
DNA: TGTGCCAGCAGCTTAAGAGCGGGACAGTACGAGCAGTACTTC
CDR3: CASSLRAGQYEQYF

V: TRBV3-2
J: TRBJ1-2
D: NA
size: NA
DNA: TGTGCCAGCAGCCGGGGGACGCTGAACTATGGCTACACCTTC
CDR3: CASSRGTLNYGYTF

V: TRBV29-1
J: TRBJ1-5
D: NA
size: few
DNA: TGCAGCGTTAGGAGGGGCGGGAAGGATCAGCCCCAGCATTTT
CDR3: CSVRRGGKDQPQHF

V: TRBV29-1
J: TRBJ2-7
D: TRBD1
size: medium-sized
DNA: TGCAGCGCAAGACAGGGTAGCTCCTACGAGCAGTACTTC
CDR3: CSARQGSSYEQYF

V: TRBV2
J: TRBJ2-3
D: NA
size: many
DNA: TGTGCCAGCAGTGAATCGGGCCTAGCGGATACGCAGTATTTT
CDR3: CASSESGLADTQYF

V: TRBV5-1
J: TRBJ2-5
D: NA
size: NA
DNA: TGCGCCAGCAGCTTGGGAAGGAGGGGGCGCGAAGAGACCCAGTACTTC
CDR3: CASSLGRRGREETQYF

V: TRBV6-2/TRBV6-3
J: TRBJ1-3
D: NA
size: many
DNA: TGTGCCAGCACCCGTGGGGGCACCTCTGGAAACACCATATATTTT
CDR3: CASTRGGTSGNTIYF

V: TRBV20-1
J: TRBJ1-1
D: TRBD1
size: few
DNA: TGCAGTGCTAGCGACAGGGTTGACACTGAAGCTTTCTTT
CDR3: CSASDRVDTEAFF

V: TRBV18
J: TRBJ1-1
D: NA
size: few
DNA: TGTGCCAGCTCAGATGACAGCCCTGAAGCTTTCTTT
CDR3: CASSDDSPEAFF

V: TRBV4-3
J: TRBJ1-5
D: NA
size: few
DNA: TGCGCCAGCAGCCAAGATAGGGGTTTAGGGCCCCAGCATTTT
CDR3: CASSQDRGLGPQHF

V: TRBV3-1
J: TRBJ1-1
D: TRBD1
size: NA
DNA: TGTGCCAGCAGCCAAGGCTCCGGGACAGGTGGAGCTTTCTTT
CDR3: CASSQGSGTGGAFF

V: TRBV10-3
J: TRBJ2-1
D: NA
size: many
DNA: TGTGCCATCAGTGACATCGGTCGGGACAATGAGCAGTTCTTC
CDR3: CAISDIGRDNEQFF

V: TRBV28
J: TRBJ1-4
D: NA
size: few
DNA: TGTGCCAGCAGTTTTCCTCTCAAAGCAACTAATGAAAAACTGTTTTTT
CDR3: CASSFPLKATNEKLFF

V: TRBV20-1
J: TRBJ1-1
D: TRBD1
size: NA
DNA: TGCAGTGCTAGGTCCGGGACAGAGAACACTGAAGCTTTCTTT
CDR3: CSARSGTENTEAFF

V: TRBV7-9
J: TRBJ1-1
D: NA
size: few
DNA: TGTGCCAGCAGCTTAGATGGAGGTTGGGGGACTGAAGCTTTCTTT
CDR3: CASSLDGGWGTEAFF

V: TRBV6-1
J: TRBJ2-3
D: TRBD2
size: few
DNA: TGTGCCAGCAGTGGAGCGGGGGCGGTAACAGATACGCAGTATTTT
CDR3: CASSGAGAVTDTQYF

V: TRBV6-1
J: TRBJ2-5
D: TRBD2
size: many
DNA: TGTGCCAGCAGTGAACTAGCGGGGGGGCAAGAGACCCAGTACTTC
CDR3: CASSELAGGQETQYF

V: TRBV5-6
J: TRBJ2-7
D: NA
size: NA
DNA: TGTGCCAGCAGCAAACCGGGGGAAGCCAGTTGGTCCTACGAGCAGTACTTC
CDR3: CASSKPGEASWSYEQYF

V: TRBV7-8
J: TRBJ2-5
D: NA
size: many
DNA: TGTGCCAGCAGCTTAAATTCCCTTGGAACCCAAGAGACCCAGTACTTC
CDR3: CASSLNSLGTQETQYF

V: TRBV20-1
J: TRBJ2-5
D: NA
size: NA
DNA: TGCAGTGTAGCGAGGGAAGAGACCCAGTACTTC
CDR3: CSVAREETQYF

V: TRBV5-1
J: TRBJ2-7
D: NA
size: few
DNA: TGCGCCAGCAGCTTCCTACCGGACGGTTACGAGCAGTACTTC
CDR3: CASSFLPDGYEQYF

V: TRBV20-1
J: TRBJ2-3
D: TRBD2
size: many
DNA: TGCAGTGCTAGACCCCAGACTAGCGGGAGATACACAGATACGCAGTATTTT
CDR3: CSARPQTSGRYTDTQYF

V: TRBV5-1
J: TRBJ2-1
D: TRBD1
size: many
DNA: TGCGCCAGCAGCCAACGACAGGGGGCAGGCGAGCAGTTCTTC
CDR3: CASSQRQGAGEQFF